What follows is one T cell receptor beta chain and its context. Its specificity is not known. This sample stems from a study of T cells in localized non-small cell lung cancer. Study-level results: Analysis by sequencing included only one tumor region, so heterogeneity remains possible.

The CDR3 sequence is 15 residues long. V was clipped by 0 bases and J by 5 bases, with 15 bases between them. Germline lookup yields CDR1 SGDLS and CDR2 YYNGEE. The assay was immunoSEQ multiplex PCR, and TCRdb's table has in-frame clones only and misses some. In the table there are tens of thousands of clones, 80% of which are singletons. Sample: peripheral blood, taken before any cancer treatment. The rearrangement joins TRBV9 to TRBJ2-7; D is perhaps TRBD2 (6 bases). This clonotype originated in a female donor over 55 with stage I lung adenocarcinoma. This chain's CDR3 is CASSVGGEPAHEQYF. CDR3 DNA: TGTGCCAGCAGCGTAGGGGGGGAGCCCGCCCACGAGCAGTACTTC. The full variable domain, with the rest looked up from reference TRBV9 and TRBJ2-7, is DSGVTQTPKHLITATGQRVTLRCSPRSGDLSVYWYQQSLDQGLQFLIQYYNGEERAKGNILERFSAQQFPDLHSELNLSSLELGDSALYFCASSVGGEPAHEQYFGPGTRLTVT.